This T cell receptor (beta chain) comes out of a study of shared clonotypes between healthy human individuals. The study's findings and limits: A handful of donors showed sharing of approximately 5% of naive CD4 clonotypes.

CD8 cells regarded as naive lacked CD45RO, were positively chosen for CCR7, and omitted terminally differentiated effector memory CD45RA+ cells. Caucasian adults residing in Nashville, Tennessee made up all the donors. V trimming: 6 bases; J trimming: 6 bases; junction bases outside the gene matches: 6. The CDR3 runs 15 residues. CDR1 and CDR2 from the germline V gene are SNHLY and FYNNEI. This clone was seen a few times. Its antigen is unknown. Data came from immunoSEQ multiplex PCR; TCRdb stores just in-frame clones and leaves some out. The data contain approximately 810,000 clones, approximately 92% of them seen just once; the ten biggest clones take up nearly 25%.

V gene TRBV2 combines with J gene TRBJ1-5; 12 bases line up with TRBD1. This TCR came from a man aged 30 to 39 in good health. Sequencing was done on a sample of naive CD8+ T cells sorted from blood. CDR3 in DNA: TGTGCCAGCAGACCCGGGACAGGGGGCGGTCAGCCCCAGCATTTT. Amino acid sequence: CASRPGTGGGQPQHF. The entire variable domain, with the rest obtained from reference TRBV2 and TRBJ1-5, is as follows: EPEVTQTPSHQVTQMGQEVILRCVPISNHLYFYWYRQILGQKVEFLVSFYNNEISEKSEIFDDQFSVERPDGSNFTLKIRSTKLEDSAMYFCASRPGTGGGQPQHFGDGTRLSIL.